This TCR beta chain came from a study of cytomegalovirus exposure and HLA in healthy donors. Study-level points and caveats: There were some public TCRs occurring in many donors, but most TCR sequences were rare. There were around 160 TCR beta chains listed as cytomegalovirus-associated. In vitro, a few CMV-associated chains proved specific for CMV antigens.

To note about this clone: Its antigen is not known.

Germline V gene sequence: CDR1 KGHSH, CDR2 LQKENI. This CDR3 region has 14 residues. Trimming removed 5 bases from V and 6 bases from J; junction bases left unmatched: 6. Only in-frame clones appear in the TCRdb table, and some are missing; sequencing was by immunoSEQ multiplex PCR. The table includes 100,000 or so clones, roughly 85% detected once. Among the 120 subjects of the validation cohort, separate from the roughly 670-subject first cohort, were the donors. The chain recombines TRBV18 with TRBJ1-5, with TRBD1 identical over 8 bases. The sequence derives from a man aged 18-30 years in good health and CMV-seropositive. The sequencing sample was made of PBMCs. The DNA of the CDR3 is TGTGCCAGCTCAACGGACAGGGCAGTTCAGCCCCAGCATTTT. The encoded protein is CASSTDRAVQPQHF.